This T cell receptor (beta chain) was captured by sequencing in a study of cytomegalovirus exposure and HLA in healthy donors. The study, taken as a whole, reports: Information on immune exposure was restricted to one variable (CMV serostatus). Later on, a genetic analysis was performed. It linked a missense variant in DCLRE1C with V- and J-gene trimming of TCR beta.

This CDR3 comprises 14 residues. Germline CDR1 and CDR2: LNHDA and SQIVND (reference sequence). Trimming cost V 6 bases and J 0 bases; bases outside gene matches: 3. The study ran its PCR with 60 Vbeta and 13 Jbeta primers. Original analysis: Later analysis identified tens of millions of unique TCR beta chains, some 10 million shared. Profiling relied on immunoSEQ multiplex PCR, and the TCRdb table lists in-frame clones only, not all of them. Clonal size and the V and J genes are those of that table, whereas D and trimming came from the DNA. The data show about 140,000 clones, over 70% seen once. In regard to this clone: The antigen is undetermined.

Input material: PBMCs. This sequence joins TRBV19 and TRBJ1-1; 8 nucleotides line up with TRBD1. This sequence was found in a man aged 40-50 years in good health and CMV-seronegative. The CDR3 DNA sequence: TGTGCCAGTAGACACAGGGGGATGAACACTGAAGCTTTCTTT. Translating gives CASRHRGMNTEAFF.